Each of the 14 T cell receptor beta chains below was sequenced from the same sample in a study of shared clonotypes between healthy human individuals. The data were produced by immunoSEQ multiplex PCR, yet TCRdb's version contains in-frame clones alone and is incomplete. Of 1.6 million or so clones listed, around 97% are singletons. The sample taken for sequencing was naive CD4+ T cells sorted from blood. The subset here: CD45RA+ positively selected. These receptors came from a man aged 25-40 years in good health.

The gene calls are TRBV7-3 and TRBJ2-7, with 10 bases fitting TRBD2. The CDR3 totals 17 residues. Germline CDR1 SGHTA, CDR2 FQGTGA. V lost 1 base to trimming and J lost 5 bases; unmatched junction nucleotides: 11. This CDR3 reads CASSLRPASGSWNEQYF. The CDR3, as DNA: TGTGCCAGCAGCTTAAGGCCCGCTAGCGGGAGTTGGAACGAGCAGTACTTC.

A single count supports this clone. The V gene is TRBV5-1, the J gene TRBJ1-5; 8 nucleotides agree with TRBD1. In germline, CDR1 is SGHRS, CDR2 YFSETQ. This CDR3 contains 15 residues. The V gene end was trimmed by 5 bases and the J gene end by 2 bases; junction bases not matched to a gene: 6. CDR3 protein: CASSLTGVGNQPQHF. The CDR3 DNA is TGCGCCAGCAGTCTGACAGGGGTTGGCAATCAGCCCCAGCATTTT.

The rearrangement links TRBV5-4 to TRBJ2-7; D possibly corresponds to TRBD1 (8 bases). The CDR3 length is 14 residues. The V end was cut by 4 bases, the J end by 7 bases, with 18 bases between. CDR1 SGHNT and CDR2 YYREEE come from the germline V gene (reference sequence). The CDR3 loop is CASSSGTGTKEQYF. DNA for the CDR3: TGTGCCAGCAGCAGCGGGACAGGAACGAAAGAGCAGTACTTC.

The table lists this clone with a count of one. The chain carries TRBV27 and TRBJ2-7, with TRBD2 matching over 8 bases. There are 17 residues in the CDR3. After removal of 5 bases from V and 0 bases from J, the junction contained 12 bases not matched to a gene. Germline V gives CDR1 MNHEY, CDR2 SMNVEV (reference sequence). The CDR3 loop is CASSVYSGSGISYEQYF. The CDR3 region has the DNA TGTGCCAGCAGTGTTTACTCCGGTAGCGGGATCTCCTACGAGCAGTACTTC.

The rearrangement joins TRBV9 to TRBJ1-2; weak D call: TRBD1 (5 bases). V was trimmed by 0 bases and J by 0 bases, leaving 6 bases between them. Germline V gene lookup returns CDR1 SGDLS and CDR2 YYNGEE. The CDR3 has 14 amino acids. As DNA, the CDR3 is TGTGCCAGCAGCGTAGGCAGGGCTAACTATGGCTACACCTTC. Its protein product is CASSVGRANYGYTF. The full variable domain, with the rest looked up from reference TRBV9 and TRBJ1-2, is DSGVTQTPKHLITATGQRVTLRCSPRSGDLSVYWYQQSLDQGLQFLIQYYNGEERAKGNILERFSAQQFPDLHSELNLSSLELGDSALYFCASSVGRANYGYTFGSGTRLTVV.

The chain links TRBV7-9 to TRBJ1-2; unclear D gene. This CDR3 contains 12 residues. Trimming removed 0 bases at V and 4 bases at J, with 3 bases between. The germline V gene has CDR1 SEHNR and CDR2 FQNEAQ (reference sequence). CDR3 protein: CASSLASYGYTF. CDR3 coding DNA: TGTGCCAGCAGCTTAGCATCCTATGGCTACACCTTC.

V usage is TRBV7-9 and J usage is TRBJ2-7; the D gene is possibly TRBD2 (6 bases). V gave up 5 bases and J gave up 6 bases, with 20 bases separating them. The CDR3 length is 15 residues. Germline loops: CDR1 SEHNR, CDR2 FQNEAQ (reference sequence). In DNA form, the CDR3 reads TGTGCCAGCAGCGAAGTCGAGACTAGTCATATCGAGCAGTACTTC. Its translation is CASSEVETSHIEQYF.

This clone appeared a single time. The chain joins TRBV5-1 to TRBJ2-6, with TRBD2 matching 13 bases. This CDR3 contains 21 residues. The trim removed 4 bases at V and 3 bases at J, leaving 16 bases unmatched. Per the germline V gene, CDR1 is SGHRS and CDR2 is YFSETQ. The chain's CDR3 is CASSLGNLEGLAGVGANVLTF. The CDR3 DNA follows: TGCGCCAGCAGCCTAGGAAATCTGGAAGGACTAGCGGGAGTTGGGGCCAACGTCCTGACTTTC.

This clone showed up just once. The chain uses TRBV2 and TRBJ2-7; D possibly matches TRBD1 or TRBD2 (5 bases each). Trimming left V 3 bases short and J 2 bases short, with 14 bases between. The CDR3 contains 15 residues. Germline loops: CDR1 SNHLY, CDR2 FYNNEI. CDR3 protein: CASSDAGGQTYEQYF. The CDR3 coding sequence is TGTGCCAGCAGTGATGCCGGAGGACAAACCTACGAGCAGTACTTC.

The gene calls are TRBV27 and TRBJ1-5; a weak D match, TRBD1 (6 bases). V was trimmed by 8 bases and J by 7 bases, leaving 21 bases between them. The CDR3 contains 15 residues. Germline lookup yields CDR1 MNHEY and CDR2 SMNVEV (reference sequence). DNA for the CDR3: TGTGCCAGCTGCCCTCGTTCGGGACAAGGACAGCCCCAGCATTTT. This gives the protein CASCPRSGQGQPQHF.

The genes are TRBV5-1 and TRBJ2-2; 7 nucleotides agree with TRBD2. This CDR3 is 16 amino acids long. V shed 0 bases, J shed 2 bases, and the junction held 4 bases outside the gene matches. Germline values: CDR1 SGHRS, CDR2 YFSETQ. This CDR3 reads CASSLDGLVNTGELFF. The CDR3 DNA sequence: TGCGCCAGCAGCTTGGACGGACTAGTTAACACCGGGGAGCTGTTTTTT.

This clone was seen only once. The genes are TRBV11-2 and TRBJ2-5, with TRBD1 matching over 9 bases. The germline V gene has CDR1 SGHAT and CDR2 FQNNGV. The CDR3 contains 15 residues. V shed 5 bases and J 5 bases; nucleotides not matched to a gene: 9. CDR3 DNA sequence: TGTGCCAGCAGCGGAGGGACAGGGAATTTGGAGACCCAGTACTTC. Encoded protein: CASSGGTGNLETQYF. Filled out from reference TRBV11-2 and TRBJ2-5, the complete variable domain reads EAGVAQSPRYKIIEKRQSVAFWCNPISGHATLYWYQQILGQGPKLLIQFQNNGVVDDSQLPKDRFSAERLKGVDSTLKIQPAKLEDSAVYLCASSGGTGNLETQYFGPGTRLLVL.

A remark on this clone: This same CDR3 is encoded by further DNA sequences in the sample. The rearrangement links TRBV28 to TRBJ2-6; D remains ambiguous. V lost 6 bases and J 0 bases, leaving 3 bases between the germline ends. Germline CDR1 reads MDHEN; CDR2 reads SYDVKM. This CDR3 is 13 amino acids long. The CDR3 spells CASSLSGANVLTF. In DNA form, the CDR3 reads TGTGCCAGCAGCCTCTCTGGGGCCAACGTCCTGACTTTC.

As concerns this clone: Distinct nucleotide sequences in the sample also encode this CDR3. This chain connects TRBV9 to TRBJ2-3; TRBD2 is a possible D gene (5 bases). This CDR3 is 14 amino acids long. V lost 3 bases and J lost 0, with 8 bases in between. Per germline, CDR1 SGDLS and CDR2 YYNGEE. This CDR3 is CASSAGLSTDTQYF. The CDR3 DNA reads TGTGCCAGCAGCGCCGGACTGAGCACAGATACGCAGTATTTT.